A single sample gave rise to the 2 T cell receptor beta chains below, sequenced in a study of T cell changes during pregnancy in multiple sclerosis. Generated by immunoSEQ multiplex PCR, the TCRdb table keeps only in-frame clones and is missing some. The sample lists some 74,000 clones, roughly 92% occurring once. The material sequenced was peripheral blood, taken after pregnancy. The receptors shown here come from a female donor in good health, enrolled as a control in a pregnancy study.

The chain couples TRBV28 to TRBJ2-3; 9 bases match TRBD2. The germline V gene has CDR1 MDHEN and CDR2 SYDVKM. J lost 4 bases, V lost 0 bases, and 2 bases had no gene match. CDR3 length equals 15 residues. For the CDR3, the DNA is TGTGCCAGCAGTTTATGGCGGGGGGGCGCAGATACGCAGTATTTT. It yields the protein CASSLWRGGADTQYF.

The chain recombines TRBV6-4 with TRBJ2-1, with TRBD1 identical over 8 bases. Germline-derived CDR1 and CDR2 are MRHNA and SNTAGT. The CDR3 runs to 15 residues. With 0 bases clipped from V and 7 bases from J, the junction kept 5 bases outside the gene matches. The CDR3 region is CASSDSVGQGNEQFF. CDR3 bases: TGTGCCAGCAGTGACTCGGTAGGACAGGGTAATGAGCAGTTCTTC.